This TCR beta chain was recorded in a study of cytomegalovirus exposure and HLA in healthy donors. Regarding the study as a whole: Other equally common chains were less clonally expanded than HLA-associated TCR beta chains, a later analysis showed.

On this clone: Its specificity is unknown.

From germline, CDR1 is SGDLS and CDR2 YYNGEE. J lost 1 base, V lost 3 bases, and 2 bases had no gene match. The CDR3 has 14 residues. Primers included in the PCR were 60 Vbeta and 13 Jbeta primers. TCRdb's copy holds only in-frame clones and misses some; the assay was immunoSEQ multiplex PCR. The data contain 97,000 or so clones, roughly 81% of them seen just once; the ten biggest clones take up less than 1.5%. This chain connects TRBV9 to TRBJ1-1; 8 positions agree with TRBD1. The sequencing sample was made of PBMCs. The source of this sequence is a middle-aged man in good health and CMV-seronegative. The CDR3 nucleotides are TGTGCCAGCAGCGACGGACAGGGGAACACTGAAGCTTTCTTT. Translated: CASSDGQGNTEAFF.